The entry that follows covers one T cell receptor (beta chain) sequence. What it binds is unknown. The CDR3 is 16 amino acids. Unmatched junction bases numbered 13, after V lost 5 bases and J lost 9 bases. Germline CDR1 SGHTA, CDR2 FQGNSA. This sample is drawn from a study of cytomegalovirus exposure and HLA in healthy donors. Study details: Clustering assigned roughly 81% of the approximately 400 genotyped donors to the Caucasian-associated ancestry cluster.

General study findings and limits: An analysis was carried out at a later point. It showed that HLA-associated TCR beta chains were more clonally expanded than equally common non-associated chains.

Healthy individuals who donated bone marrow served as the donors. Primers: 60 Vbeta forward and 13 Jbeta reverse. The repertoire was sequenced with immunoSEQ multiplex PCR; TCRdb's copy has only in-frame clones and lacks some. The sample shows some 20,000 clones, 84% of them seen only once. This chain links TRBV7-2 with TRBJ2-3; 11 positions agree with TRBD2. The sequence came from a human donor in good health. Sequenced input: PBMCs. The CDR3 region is CASSLSPGLAALTQYF. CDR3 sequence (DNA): TGTGCCAGCAGCCTATCCCCGGGACTAGCGGCGTTGACGCAGTATTTT.